This paragraph covers one TCR beta chain sequence. A second PCR of roughly 7 to 11 cycles used a sample-barcoded 5' primer and a J-beta primer mix. TCRdb passed the 5' RACE reads through MiXCR, listing each CDR3 protein once. The sample yields fewer than 2,000,000 distinct CDR3 sequences, approximately 40% seen once. The data are from a study of blood T cells in healthy people across ages. The V and J ends lost 5 bases and 12 bases respectively, with 14 bases between them. Germline CDR1 and CDR2: MNHEY and SVGEGT. The CDR3 sequence is 12 residues long. This TCR was sampled from a human donor in good health. This chain joins TRBV6-2 or TRBV6-3 and TRBJ2-1; D is unclear. Sequenced: blood. CDR3 sequence (DNA): TGTGCCAGCAGTGTCACAGAGAAGGGGCAGTTCTTC. Encoded protein: CASSVTEKGQFF.